This TCR beta chain was captured in a study of identical twins. Each CDR3 protein is one row after TCRdb ran MiXCR on the 5' RACE reads. The table records about 240,000 distinct CDR3 sequences, about an eighth of them present only once. The CDR3 covers 13 residues. Trimming cost V 3 bases and J 3 bases; bases outside gene matches: 2. The V gene's germline CDR1 is SGHTA and CDR2 FQGNSA. In its sample, this clonotype was seen many times. These data also formed part of another study, on yellow fever vaccine responses in identical twins.

The J gene is TRBJ2-7, the V gene TRBV7-2; 7 nucleotides line up with TRBD2. The receptor's source is a woman under 30 in good health. The sample comprised memory (CD45RO+) T cells sorted from blood. In DNA form, the CDR3 reads TGTGCCAGCAGCTTCGCTAGCGGCTACGAGCAGTACTTC. This translates into CASSFASGYEQYF.